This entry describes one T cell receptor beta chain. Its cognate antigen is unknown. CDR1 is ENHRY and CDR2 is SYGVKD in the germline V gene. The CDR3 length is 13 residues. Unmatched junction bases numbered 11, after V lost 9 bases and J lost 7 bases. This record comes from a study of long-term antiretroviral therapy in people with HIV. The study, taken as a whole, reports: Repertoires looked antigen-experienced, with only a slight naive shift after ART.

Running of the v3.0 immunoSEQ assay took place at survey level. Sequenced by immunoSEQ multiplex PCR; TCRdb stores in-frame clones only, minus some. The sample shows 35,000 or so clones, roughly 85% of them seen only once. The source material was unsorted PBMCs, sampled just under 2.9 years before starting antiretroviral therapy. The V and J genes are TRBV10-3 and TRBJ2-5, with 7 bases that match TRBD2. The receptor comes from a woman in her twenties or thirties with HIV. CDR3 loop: CAISSGPFATQYF. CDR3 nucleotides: TGTGCCATAAGTAGCGGGCCTTTCGCGACCCAGTACTTC.